This TCR beta chain is from a study of read filtering for tumor transcriptome and immune sequencing. Turning to the study itself: Whole-transcriptome libraries were prepared after DNase treatment. Per sample, TCR-region reads ranged about 4.05 to 11 million by IR-seq, roughly 80 to 1273 by RNA-seq. Study observations and caveats: IR-seq and RNA-seq agreed better without single-read clonotypes.

Sampling of bone marrow took place during active disease in every patient. This library used roughly 400 ng RNA and molecular barcoded adaptors spanning alpha/delta and beta/gamma chains. MiXCR was run by TCRdb on the reads, yielding one entry per CDR3 protein. The repertoire holds 43,000 or so distinct CDR3 sequences, with about an eighth as singletons. With V trimmed by 0 bases and J by 6 bases, 7 bases remained unmatched. The germline gives CDR1 LGHNA, CDR2 YSLEER. CDR3 length: 17 amino acids. This clonotype was found many times. As yet, its antigen is unknown. The sample taken for sequencing was a population of CD138-negative cells sorted from bone marrow. The gene calls are TRBV4-3 and TRBJ2-3; 12 bases line up with TRBD2. The TCR originated in a donor aged 40 or older with multiple myeloma. CDR3 DNA: TGCGCCAGCAGCCAAGATTCGACTAGCGGGAGAGCGGATACGCAGTATTTT. Translated: CASSQDSTSGRADTQYF.